This TCR beta chain was sequenced for a study of T cell repertoires in cytomegalovirus infection. This clonotype was observed many times. Antigen specificity is unknown. V shed 0 bases, J shed 4 bases, and the junction held 13 bases outside the gene matches. The CDR3 length is 20 residues. Germline V gives CDR1 SEHNR, CDR2 FQNEAQ (reference sequence). TCRdb processed the reads anew with MiXCR; each CDR3 protein has one entry. In the table there are approximately 730,000 distinct CDR3 sequences, about 28% of which are singletons. This TCR derives from a human donor in good health (CMV status not recorded). Some clones in this sample may be carry-over from other donors' samples. The chain links TRBV7-9 to TRBJ2-6; 9 bases match TRBD1. Specimen: cultured CD8+ T cells from PBMCs, collected from culture after CMV antigen stimulation. The CDR3 sequence is CASSLALGTGKFAGANVLTF. The DNA for the CDR3 is TGTGCCAGCAGCTTAGCGTTGGGGACAGGGAAATTTGCCGGGGCCAACGTCCTGACTTTC.